This entry concerns a single TCR beta chain. V was pared by 4 bases and J by 5 bases, with 12 bases of the junction left unmatched. The CDR3 is 17 amino acids. Germline CDR1 LNHDA, CDR2 SQIVND (reference sequence). This sample is part of a study of blood T cell repertoires in COVID-19. In the study's own analysis: Reference gene primer amplification in the assay estimated nucleated cell counts. Data came from immunoSEQ multiplex PCR; TCRdb stores just in-frame clones and leaves some out. The DNA gave D and trimming, while V, J and clone size come from that table. This sample has some 95,000 clones, with about 78% found just once.

The gene calls are TRBV19 and TRBJ2-3; TRBD2 aligns across 10 bases. The receptor comes from a middle-aged man who had recovered from COVID-19. The sequenced sample consisted of peripheral blood. CDR3 sequence (DNA): TGTGCCAGTAGTACATGGCGGGCTAGCGGGAGTGGAGATACGCAGTATTTT. It translates to CASSTWRASGSGDTQYF.